This T cell receptor (beta chain) was identified during a study of T-cell memory formation after mild COVID-19. Study as a whole: TCR clusters were largely donor specific. Study outcomes and limitations: Detection of some responders pre-infection suggested pre-existing cross-reactive memory T cells participated. The main location of contracting CD4+ clones was CM and EM, and that of contracting CD8+ clones was EMRA. Clones that contracted from day 15 to 85 were balanced CD4/CD8, while later expanders leaned CD4+.

On this clonotype: Its target is unknown.

Germline assignment: CDR1 DFQATT and CDR2 SNEGSKA (reference sequence). V shed 0 bases and J 7 bases; nucleotides not matched to a gene: 2. CDR3 length: 13 amino acids. Each CDR3 protein is one row after TCRdb ran MiXCR on the 5' RACE reads. Among about 620,000 distinct CDR3 sequences, 15% to 20% were seen once, and the ten largest hold 9.5% to 15%. V usage is TRBV20-1 and J usage is TRBJ1-5, with 8 bases fitting TRBD1. Sequenced input: PBMCs or a T cell subset sorted from them (not recorded which). This receptor was identified in an adult woman who had mild COVID-19 (a few samples of this study predate the infection). Cell type and time point are not known. CDR3 in amino acids: CSAREDRAQPQHF. CDR3 coding DNA: TGCAGTGCTAGAGAGGACAGGGCCCAGCCCCAGCATTTT.